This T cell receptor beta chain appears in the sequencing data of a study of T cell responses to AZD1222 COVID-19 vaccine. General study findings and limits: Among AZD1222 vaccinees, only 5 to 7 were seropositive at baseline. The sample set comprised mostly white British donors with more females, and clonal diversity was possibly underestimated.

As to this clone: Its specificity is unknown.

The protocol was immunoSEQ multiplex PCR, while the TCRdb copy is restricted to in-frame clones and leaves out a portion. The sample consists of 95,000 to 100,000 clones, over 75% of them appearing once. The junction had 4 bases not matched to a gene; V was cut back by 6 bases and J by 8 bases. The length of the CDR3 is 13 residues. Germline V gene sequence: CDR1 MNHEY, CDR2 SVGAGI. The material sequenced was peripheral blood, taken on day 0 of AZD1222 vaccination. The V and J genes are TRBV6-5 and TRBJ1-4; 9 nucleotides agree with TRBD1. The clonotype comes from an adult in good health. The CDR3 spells CASRGTGNEKLFF. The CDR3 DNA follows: TGTGCCAGCAGGGGGACAGGGAACGAAAAACTGTTTTTT.